The rows below give T cell receptor beta chains drawn from one sample of a study of circulating CD8 cells and anti-PD-1 response in melanoma. TCRdb passed the reads through MiXCR, listing each CDR3 protein once. The data contain around 420 distinct CDR3 sequences, about 4.6% of them singletons. The sample in question was CD8+ T cells from PBMCs, obtained at baseline or after one month of anti-PD-1 therapy (not recorded which). Source of these receptors: a human donor with melanoma. Both conserved end residues are part of each CDR3. The D gene is left open where the match is weak. Rows give clone size only sometimes, using once, few, many, or a class for an expanded clone.

V: TRBV11-2; size: large; D: -; J: TRBJ2-5; DNA: TGTGCCAGCAGCCATCTTACAGAGACCCAGTACTTC; CDR3: CASSHLTETQYF
V: TRBV27; size: large; D: -; J: TRBJ2-1; DNA: TGTGCCAGCAGTCCCCATTCCAATGAGCAGTTCTTC; CDR3: CASSPHSNEQFF
V: TRBV24-1; size: medium-sized; D: -; J: TRBJ2-7; DNA: TGTGCCACCAGTGATCCCGACTCAGGGTTCTACGAGCAGTACTTC; CDR3: CATSDPDSGFYEQYF
V: TRBV29-1; size: medium-sized; D: -; J: TRBJ1-2; DNA: TGCAGCGTGCCCGGGGCCAGGCGCTACACCTTC; CDR3: CSVPGARRYTF
V: TRBV7-2; size: -; D: -; J: TRBJ2-1; DNA: TGTGCCAGCAGCTTAGACCGGGGGGCCTATAATGATCAGTTCTTC; CDR3: CASSLDRGAYNDQFF
V: TRBV7-9; size: medium-sized; D: -; J: TRBJ2-1; DNA: TGTGCCAGCAGCTTAAGTCTGCCACACGATAGATCCTACAATGAGCAGTTCTTC; CDR3: CASSLSLPHDRSYNEQFF
V: TRBV7-2; size: large; D: TRBD1; J: TRBJ2-1; DNA: TGTGCCAGCAGTCGGGACAGGTCCAATGAGCAGTTCTTC; CDR3: CASSRDRSNEQFF
V: TRBV11-3; size: medium-sized; D: TRBD2; J: TRBJ2-1; DNA: TGTGCCAGCAGCTTAGGCCAACTAGCGGGGACGCACAATGAGCAGTTCTTC; CDR3: CASSLGQLAGTHNEQFF
V: TRBV14; size: medium-sized; D: TRBD2; J: TRBJ2-5; DNA: TGTGCCAGCAGCCTACTAGCGGGGGGGCCGAAGGCCCAGTACTTC; CDR3: CASSLLAGGPKAQYF
V: TRBV7-6; size: large; D: TRBD1; J: TRBJ1-1; DNA: TGTGCCAGCAGCTTAGTTTTCAGGGGGCGGGACACTGAAGCTTTCTTT; CDR3: CASSLVFRGRDTEAFF
V: TRBV7-6; size: large; D: -; J: TRBJ2-7; DNA: TGTGCCAGCAGTTCACTTGACAGCTACGAGCAGTACTTC; CDR3: CASSSLDSYEQYF
V: TRBV5-4; size: medium-sized; D: -; J: TRBJ2-7; DNA: TGTGCCAGCAGCTCTGGACCAGGGGGGCCCTACGAGCAGTACTTC; CDR3: CASSSGPGGPYEQYF
V: TRBV29-1; size: medium-sized; D: TRBD1; J: TRBJ1-1; DNA: TGCACGGTATCGGGGGACAGGGCGCAATTAGTTGGGACTGAAGCTTTCTTT; CDR3: CTVSGDRAQLVGTEAFF
V: TRBV12-5; size: medium-sized; D: TRBD2; J: TRBJ2-1; DNA: TGTGCTAGTGGCCGTCTAGCGGGACTTTACAATGAGCAGTTCTTC; CDR3: CASGRLAGLYNEQFF
V: TRBV2; size: medium-sized; D: -; J: TRBJ2-3; DNA: TGTGCCAGCGCCCGAACTCATGGTCTGAGCACAGATACGCAGTATTTT; CDR3: CASARTHGLSTDTQYF
V: TRBV2; size: medium-sized; D: -; J: TRBJ2-7; DNA: TGTGCCAGCGCAACCTCAGGGGCCCACGAGCAGTACTTC; CDR3: CASATSGAHEQYF
V: TRBV19; size: medium-sized; D: -; J: TRBJ2-7; DNA: TGTGCCAGTACCCCAACGGGGGGCATCTACGAGCAGTACTTC; CDR3: CASTPTGGIYEQYF
V: TRBV25-1; size: large; D: TRBD1; J: TRBJ2-4; DNA: TGTGCCAGCAGTGAGGGAGACAGGGAGATAAACATTCAGTACTTC; CDR3: CASSEGDREINIQYF
V: TRBV20-1; size: medium-sized; D: TRBD1; J: TRBJ2-3; DNA: TGCAGTGCTGGCAGACAGGGAGTCACAGATACGCAGTATTTT; CDR3: CSAGRQGVTDTQYF
V: TRBV29-1; size: large; D: -; J: TRBJ2-5; DNA: TGCAGCGTTGAAGGCGCAGGGGGGGAGACCCAGTACTTC; CDR3: CSVEGAGGETQYF
V: TRBV5-6; size: medium-sized; D: TRBD2; J: TRBJ2-4; DNA: TGTGCCAGCAGTTCCACTAGCGGGATAGGGGTATGGAACATTCAGTACTTC; CDR3: CASSSTSGIGVWNIQYF
V: TRBV5-5; size: -; D: -; J: TRBJ2-7; DNA: TGTGCCAGCAGCTCGATTCCCGGGAACCTACTCTCCTACAAGCGGTACTTC; CDR3: CASSSIPGNLLSYKRYF
V: TRBV29-1; size: medium-sized; D: TRBD2; J: TRBJ2-3; DNA: TGCAGCGTTGAAGACGCGGGAGACTCGACAGATACGCAGTATTTT; CDR3: CSVEDAGDSTDTQYF
V: TRBV5-5; size: hyperexpanded; D: TRBD1; J: TRBJ2-1; DNA: TGTGCCAGTAGTGCCCCAGGGGGCACCAACAATGAGCAGTTCTTC; CDR3: CASSAPGGTNNEQFF
V: TRBV5-1; size: large; D: -; J: TRBJ2-7; DNA: TGCGCCAGCAGCTTGGGTAGTTACTCCTACGAGCAGTACTTC; CDR3: CASSLGSYSYEQYF
V: TRBV27; size: large; D: TRBD1; J: TRBJ2-1; DNA: TGTGCCAGCAGTTTCCGGGACAGAGACAATGAGCAGTTCTTC; CDR3: CASSFRDRDNEQFF